This T cell receptor (beta chain) came from a study of cytomegalovirus exposure and HLA in healthy donors. PCR primers comprised 60 Vbeta and 13 Jbeta primers. The repertoire was sequenced with immunoSEQ multiplex PCR; TCRdb's copy has only in-frame clones and lacks some. The sample consists of about 67,000 clones, 75% to 90% of them appearing once. The CDR3 consists of 15 residues. V lost 0 bases to trimming and J lost 5 bases; unmatched junction nucleotides: 2. Germline CDR1 SEHNR, CDR2 FQNEAQ (reference sequence). The sequence derives from a woman in her 30s in good health and CMV-seropositive. Sequencing was done on a sample of PBMCs. The gene calls are TRBV7-9 and TRBJ1-1, with TRBD1 matching 11 bases. The chain's CDR3 is CASSLAGQGGTEAFF. The CDR3 DNA sequence: TGTGCCAGCAGCTTAGCGGGACAGGGGGGAACTGAAGCTTTCTTT.